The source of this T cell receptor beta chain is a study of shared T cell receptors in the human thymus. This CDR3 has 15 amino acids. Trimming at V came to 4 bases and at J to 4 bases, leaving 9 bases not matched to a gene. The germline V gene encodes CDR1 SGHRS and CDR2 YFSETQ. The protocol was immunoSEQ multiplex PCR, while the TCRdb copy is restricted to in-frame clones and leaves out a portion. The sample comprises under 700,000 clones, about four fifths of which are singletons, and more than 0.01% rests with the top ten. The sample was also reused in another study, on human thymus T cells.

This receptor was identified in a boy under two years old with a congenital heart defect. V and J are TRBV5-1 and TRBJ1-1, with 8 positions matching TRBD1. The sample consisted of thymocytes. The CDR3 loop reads CASSPADRDITEAFF. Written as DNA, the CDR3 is TGCGCCAGCAGCCCGGCGGACAGGGACATCACTGAAGCTTTCTTT.